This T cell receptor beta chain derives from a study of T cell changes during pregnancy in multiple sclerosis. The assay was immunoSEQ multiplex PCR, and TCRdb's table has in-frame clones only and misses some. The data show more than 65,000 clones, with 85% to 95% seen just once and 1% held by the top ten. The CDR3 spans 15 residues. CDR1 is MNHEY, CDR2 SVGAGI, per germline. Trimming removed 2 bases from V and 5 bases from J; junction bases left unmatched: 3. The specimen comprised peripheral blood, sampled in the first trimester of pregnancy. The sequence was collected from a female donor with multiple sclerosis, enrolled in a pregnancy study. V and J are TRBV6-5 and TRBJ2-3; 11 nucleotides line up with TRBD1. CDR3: CASSYPDRGRDTQYF. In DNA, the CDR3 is TGTGCCAGCAGTTACCCGGACAGGGGGCGAGATACGCAGTATTTT.